Presented here are 23 T cell receptor beta chains from one specimen sequenced in a study of shared clonotypes between healthy human individuals. Profiled with immunoSEQ multiplex PCR; TCRdb holds only in-frame clones, not every one. The sample holds over 1.4 million clones, around 97% seen once. Input material: naive CD4+ T cells sorted from blood. The subset is: CD45RA+ positively selected. The receptor set was obtained from a man in his thirties or forties in good health.

The rearrangement joins TRBV5-1 to TRBJ1-2, with D possibly matching TRBD1 (5 bases). Germline CDR1 and CDR2: SGHRS and YFSETQ. This CDR3 is 14 amino acids long. With 0 bases removed from V and 5 bases from J, the gap between germline ends came to 11 bases. Here the CDR3 DNA reads TGCGCCAGCAGCTTGGGGGACGCCGATTATGGCTACACCTTC. As protein: CASSLGDADYGYTF.

This clone occurred once. At the DNA level, this CDR3 is encoded by other sequences in the same sample as well. V is TRBV11-3 and J is TRBJ1-1; no clear D gene. Germline CDR1 and CDR2: SGHNT and YENEEA. Trimming took off 4 bases at V and 0 bases at J, with 6 bases between the two ends. The CDR3 length is 13 residues. CDR3 coding DNA: TGTGCCAGCAGCTCTCGATTGAACACTGAAGCTTTCTTT. Translated: CASSSRLNTEAFF.

A note on this clone: Other DNA sequences in this specimen translate into the identical CDR3. The rearrangement links TRBV5-1 to TRBJ1-4, with D perhaps TRBD1 (6 bases). The germline V and J ends were trimmed by 4 bases and 3 bases, with 10 bases remaining between them. The CDR3 is 14 residues long. Looked up from germline, CDR1 is SGHRS and CDR2 is YFSETQ. The DNA for the CDR3 is TGCGCCAGCAGCCCCGGACAGCCTAATGAAAAACTGTTTTTT. Translation: CASSPGQPNEKLFF.

This chain connects TRBV5-6 to TRBJ2-4; a weak D match, TRBD2 (7 bases). V was cut by 6 bases and J by 6 bases, with 13 bases left in between. Germline V CDR1 and CDR2: SGHDT, YYEEEE. The CDR3 has 13 residues. CDR3 sequence: CASTLRGGNIQYF. CDR3 in DNA: TGTGCCAGCACACTTAGGGGGGGAAACATTCAGTACTTC.

Comments on this clone: Other DNA variants within this sample encode the same CDR3. The chain is built from TRBV6-5 and TRBJ1-1; 8 nucleotides match TRBD1. Trimming removed 6 bases from V and 5 bases from J; junction bases left unmatched: 2. CDR1 and CDR2 from the germline V gene are MNHEY and SVGAGI. This CDR3 comprises 12 residues. CDR3 DNA sequence: TGTGCCAGCAGCACAGGGGGGACTGAAGCTTTCTTT. Translated: CASSTGGTEAFF.

J is TRBJ2-7 and V is TRBV27; D tentatively reads TRBD1 or TRBD2 (5 bases each). The V gene's germline CDR1 is MNHEY and CDR2 SMNVEV (reference sequence). The CDR3 consists of 15 residues. Trimming pared 3 bases from V and 2 bases from J, leaving 14 bases between. CDR3 region: CASSFLRDPPYEQYF. CDR3 nucleotide sequence: TGTGCCAGCAGTTTCCTACGGGACCCGCCCTACGAGCAGTACTTC.

The chain is built from TRBV11-3 and TRBJ2-2; D remains ambiguous. The V gene lost 4 bases and the J gene lost 6 bases, with 6 bases spanning the gap. The CDR3 totals 12 residues. CDR1 SGHNT and CDR2 YENEEA come from the germline V gene. The CDR3 protein is CASSSNSGELFF. CDR3 DNA sequence: TGTGCCAGCAGCTCGAATTCCGGGGAGCTGTTTTTT.

The chain links TRBV28 to TRBJ2-7; no definite D call. This CDR3 contains 12 residues. Trimming pared 6 bases from V and 6 bases from J, leaving 12 bases between. Germline lookup yields CDR1 MDHEN and CDR2 SYDVKM. CDR3 bases: TGTGCCAGCAGGCCCCAGAGGAGCGAGCAGTACTTC. Translation: CASRPQRSEQYF.

The chain has TRBV5-1 and TRBJ2-1; 7 nucleotides match TRBD1. The CDR3 loop spans 15 amino acids. Looked up from germline, CDR1 is SGHRS and CDR2 is YFSETQ. J lost 0 bases, V lost 6 bases, and 6 bases had no gene match. The CDR3 nucleotides are TGCGCCAGCACTTGGAGACAGGGCTCCTACAATGAGCAGTTCTTC. It is translated as CASTWRQGSYNEQFF.

Details on this clone: This same CDR3 is encoded by further DNA sequences in the sample. V is TRBV9 and J is TRBJ1-2, with TRBD1 as a possible D gene (5 bases). Per the germline V gene, CDR1 is SGDLS and CDR2 is YYNGEE. V gave up 0 bases and J gave up 6 bases, with 6 bases separating them. The CDR3 runs 12 residues. The CDR3 sequence is CASSVGGDGYTF. CDR3 bases: TGTGCCAGCAGCGTAGGAGGGGATGGCTACACCTTC.

The rearrangement uses TRBV5-4 and TRBJ2-5; the match to TRBD2 covers 9 bases. The CDR3 covers 16 residues. Looked up from germline, CDR1 is SGHNT and CDR2 is YYREEE (reference sequence). Trimming removed 0 bases from V and 1 base from J; junction bases left unmatched: 4. The CDR3 here is CASSLGLAGTQETQYF. The CDR3 nucleotides read TGTGCCAGCAGCTTGGGGCTAGCGGGAACCCAAGAGACCCAGTACTTC.

The V call is TRBV28, the J call TRBJ2-3; TRBD2 matches 11 bases. There are 21 residues in the CDR3. J was trimmed by 1 base and V by 6 bases; bases with no gene match: 21. Germline CDR1 reads MDHEN; CDR2 reads SYDVKM. CDR3 sequence (DNA): TGTGCCAGCAGATTTTGGTGGGGACAGGGAATACTAGCGGGAGGCACAGATACGCAGTATTTT. Residues: CASRFWWGQGILAGGTDTQYF.

Comments on this clone: The junction departs from germline at one end; a sequencing error may be responsible. The chain carries TRBV19 and TRBJ2-1; 9 bases agree with TRBD2. CDR3 size: 14 residues. Germline CDR1 LNHDA, CDR2 SQIVND (reference sequence). The CDR3 loop reads CASSSGRAYNEQFF. The CDR3 DNA is TGTGCCAGTAGTAGCGGGAGGGCCTATAATGAGCAGTTCTTC.

V usage is TRBV4-3 and J usage is TRBJ2-7; 9 bases align to TRBD1. V lost 1 base to trimming and J lost 3 bases; unmatched junction nucleotides: 4. The CDR3 has 15 amino acids. CDR1 and CDR2 from the germline V gene are LGHNA and YSLEER. The CDR3 reads CASSQARTGVYEQYF. The CDR3 bases are TGCGCCAGCAGCCAAGCCCGGACAGGGGTCTACGAGCAGTACTTC.

The V gene is TRBV4-3, the J gene TRBJ2-3; weak D call: TRBD1 (5 bases). This CDR3 has 13 residues. V lost 1 base and J lost 5, with 7 bases in between. Germline-derived CDR1 and CDR2 are LGHNA and YSLEER. CDR3 nucleotides: TGCGCCAGCAGCCAAGCCGGACAAGATACGCAGTATTTT. Protein sequence: CASSQAGQDTQYF.

This rearrangement joins TRBV5-1 to TRBJ1-5; D unclear. Trimming removed 0 bases from V and 0 bases from J, with 7 bases in between. The germline V gene encodes CDR1 SGHRS and CDR2 YFSETQ. The CDR3 loop spans 15 amino acids. The CDR3 DNA reads TGCGCCAGCAGCTTGGACATGTTTAGCAATCAGCCCCAGCATTTT. Its protein product is CASSLDMFSNQPQHF.

The genes are TRBV18 and TRBJ1-1; D is undetermined. This CDR3 has 13 amino acids. The ends were cut back, 3 bases at V and 5 bases at J, with 10 bases in the middle. The germline V gene encodes CDR1 KGHSH and CDR2 LQKENI. CDR3 coding DNA: TGTGCCAGCTCACCCGGGGAGAGGACTGAAGCTTTCTTT. It encodes CASSPGERTEAFF.

The CDR3 DNA reads as TGCAGCGTTGGATCCGGGGCTGGAATCTCCTACGAGCAGTACTTC. It codes for CSVGSGAGISYEQYF. V gene TRBV29-1 combines with J gene TRBJ2-7; perhaps D is TRBD1 or TRBD2 (5 bases each). Trimming pared 4 bases from V and 0 bases from J, leaving 16 bases between. This CDR3 spans 15 amino acids. From germline, CDR1 is SQVTM and CDR2 ANQGSEA.

This chain connects TRBV28 to TRBJ2-3; D call uncertain. The CDR3 runs 14 residues. Germline V gene lookup returns CDR1 MDHEN and CDR2 SYDVKM. V was trimmed by 4 bases and J by 3 bases, leaving 11 bases between them. Written as DNA, the CDR3 is TGTGCCAGCAGTTCGTATCCTTCTACAGATACGCAGTATTTT. It is translated as CASSSYPSTDTQYF.

The rearrangement uses TRBV5-1 and TRBJ1-2; D remains ambiguous. The CDR3 spans 15 residues. V was shortened by 0 bases and J by 8 bases, with 17 bases between the two germline ends. Germline loops: CDR1 SGHRS, CDR2 YFSETQ. The CDR3 here is CASSLGAPDLGGYTF. CDR3 nucleotide sequence: TGCGCCAGCAGCTTGGGGGCACCCGACCTTGGGGGCTACACCTTC. The full variable domain, rest sourced from reference TRBV5-1 and TRBJ1-2, is KAGVTQTPRYLIKTRGQQVTLSCSPISGHRSVSWYQQTPGQGLQFLFEYFSETQRNKGNFPGRFSGRQFSNSRSEMNVSTLELGDSALYLCASSLGAPDLGGYTFGSGTRLTVV.

The chain has TRBV21-1 and TRBJ2-7. TRBV21-1 is a pseudogene locus. The CDR3 spans 14 residues. DNA of the CDR3: TGTGCCAGGTCGCGGGGGGACAGGCCGTACGAGCAGTACTTC. Its translation is CARSRGDRPYEQYF.

This chain uses TRBV2 with TRBJ1-1; no definite D call. Deletions cut 7 bases from V and 5 bases from J, with 8 bases between. CDR3 size: 11 residues. Germline V lookup: CDR1 SNHLY, CDR2 FYNNEI. This CDR3 reads CASTVLTEAFF. In DNA, the CDR3 is TGTGCCAGCACAGTGCTTACTGAAGCTTTCTTT.

The chain employs TRBV7-8 and TRBJ2-3; TRBD2 matches at 10 bases. V lost 2 bases, J lost 3 bases, and 2 bases stayed unmatched. Germline CDR1 reads SGHVS; CDR2 reads FQNEAQ. The CDR3 totals 15 residues. CDR3 protein: CASSLKREGTDTQYF. As DNA, the CDR3 is TGTGCCAGCAGCTTAAAGCGGGAGGGGACAGATACGCAGTATTTT.